The 32 T cell receptor beta chains below all came from one sample that was sequenced in a study. MiXCR was run by TCRdb on the RT-PCR reads, yielding one entry per CDR3 protein. The data show about 680,000 distinct CDR3 sequences, 13% to 15% seen once. The sample consisted of memory CD4+ T cells from blood. The receptors originated from a female donor in good health, serving as a healthy control.

The table lists this clonotype with many counts. The chain is built from TRBV6-2 or TRBV6-3 and TRBJ2-5; the match to TRBD1 covers 12 bases. The V gene's germline CDR1 is MNHEY and CDR2 SVGEGT. V lost 5 bases, J lost 6 bases, and 7 bases stayed unmatched. The CDR3 is 15 residues long. CDR3 region: CASSLPGQGAKTQYF. The DNA of the CDR3 is TGTGCCAGCAGTCTCCCGGGACAGGGGGCGAAGACCCAGTACTTC.

This clonotype showed up just a few times. The chain uses TRBV5-1 and TRBJ2-3, with TRBD2 identical over 9 bases. The CDR3 consists of 16 residues. Germline lookup yields CDR1 SGHRS and CDR2 YFSETQ. V shed 0 bases and J 6 bases; nucleotides not matched to a gene: 8. The CDR3 loop is CASSLEVAGVEDTQYF. The CDR3 DNA follows: TGCGCCAGCAGCTTGGAAGTAGCGGGAGTTGAGGATACGCAGTATTTT.

The gene calls are TRBV7-4 and TRBJ1-1; possible D gene TRBD1, 6 bases. Looked up from germline, CDR1 is SGHVT and CDR2 is SQSDAQ. The CDR3 runs 20 residues. The V end lost 2 bases, the J end lost 5 bases, and 30 bases lay between the germline ends. The CDR3 loop reads CASSLMGAGQCGSPKTEAFF. CDR3 nucleotide sequence: TGTGCCAGCAGCTTAATGGGGGCGGGGCAGTGTGGTTCACCTAAGACTGAAGCTTTCTTT. The full variable domain, completed using reference TRBV7-4 and TRBJ1-1, is GAGVSQSPRYKVAKRGRDVALRCDSISGHVTLYWYRQTLGQGSEVLTYSQSDAQRDKSGRPSGRFSAERPERSVSTLKIQRTEQGDSAVYLCASSLMGAGQCGSPKTEAFFGQGTRLTVV.

A few counts support this clonotype. The gene calls are TRBV9 and TRBJ1-1; D is unresolved. Germline CDR1 is SGDLS and CDR2 is YYNGEE. This CDR3 is built from 14 residues. Trimming removed 2 bases at V and 7 bases at J, with 15 bases between. CDR3 nucleotides: TGTGCCAGCAGCGTCGGCCCCGGGCGGGGTGAAGCTTTCTTT. Residues: CASSVGPGRGEAFF.

The V call is TRBV29-1, the J call TRBJ1-4, with D possibly matching TRBD1 (6 bases). There are 13 residues in the CDR3. Germline V gives CDR1 SQVTM, CDR2 ANQGSEA. The germline V and J ends were trimmed by 1 base and 7 bases, with 10 bases remaining between them. CDR3 coding DNA: TGCAGCGTTGAAGGGGGGCAGTTTGAAAAACTGTTTTTT. As protein: CSVEGGQFEKLFF.

The J gene is TRBJ1-1, the V gene TRBV3-1, with 8 positions matching TRBD1. The J segment lost 6 bases and the V segment lost 3 bases, leaving 6 bases of the junction unmatched. Germline lookup yields CDR1 LGHDT and CDR2 YNNKEL (reference sequence). CDR3 size: 14 residues. CDR3 coding DNA: TGTGCCAGCAGCCAGGAACAGGGGGAGGCTGAAGCTTTCTTT. Protein sequence: CASSQEQGEAEAFF.

V and J are TRBV4-1 and TRBJ2-1; 12 bases line up with TRBD2. The CDR3 contains 19 residues. The trim removed 1 base at V and 0 bases at J, leaving 7 bases unmatched. Germline assignment: CDR1 MGHRA and CDR2 YSYEKL. This CDR3 reads CASSQVVLAGGSSYNEQFF. CDR3 nucleotides: TGCGCCAGCAGCCAAGTTGTGCTAGCGGGGGGGAGCTCCTACAATGAGCAGTTCTTC.

At least ten counts were recorded for this clonotype. The chain couples TRBV12-3 or TRBV12-4 to TRBJ2-7; no definite D call. This CDR3 is 15 amino acids long. V gave up 1 base and J gave up 3 bases, with 13 bases separating them. In DNA, the CDR3 is TGTGCCAGCAGTTTAGTAGGGCCCCAGGTCTACGAGCAGTACTTC. Its protein product is CASSLVGPQVYEQYF.

This clonotype was counted between two and nine times. The rearrangement links TRBV20-1 to TRBJ1-5; D gene unclear. Per germline, CDR1 DFQATT and CDR2 SNEGSKA (reference sequence). V was shortened by 6 bases and J by 6 bases, with 12 bases between the two germline ends. The CDR3 consists of 12 residues. The CDR3 DNA reads TGCAGTGCATTGGAGGGAACTCAGCCCCAGCATTTT. As protein: CSALEGTQPQHF.

There are many counts of this clonotype. CDR3 sequence (DNA): TGTGCCACCCTCCGGCAGCAGAACACCGGGGAGCTGTTTTTT. This sequence encodes CATLRQQNTGELFF. The rearrangement uses TRBV10-3 and TRBJ2-2; D is unresolved. The CDR3 sequence is 14 residues long. V was trimmed by 10 bases and J by 1 base, leaving 13 bases between them. CDR1 is ENHRY and CDR2 is SYGVKD in the germline V gene.

This clonotype was picked up a small number of times. The chain joins TRBV27 to TRBJ2-5; D might be TRBD2 (6 bases). From germline, CDR1 is MNHEY and CDR2 SMNVEV (reference sequence). The CDR3 contains 15 residues. V was trimmed by 2 bases and J by 5 bases, leaving 15 bases between them. The CDR3: CASSLAVTAGETQYF. The CDR3, as DNA: TGTGCCAGCAGTTTAGCAGTCACCGCGGGGGAGACCCAGTACTTC.

The rearrangement joins TRBV27 to TRBJ2-1; possibly TRBD2 for D (6 bases). Trimming stripped 4 bases from V and 0 bases from J, with 13 bases between. In germline, CDR1 is MNHEY, CDR2 SMNVEV (reference sequence). CDR3 length: 16 residues. As DNA, the CDR3 is TGTGCCAGCAGTTGGGACTCCCTTAACTCCTACAATGAGCAGTTCTTC. Translation: CASSWDSLNSYNEQFF.

This sequence joins TRBV5-1 and TRBJ1-1, with unresolved D. Germline V gene sequence: CDR1 SGHRS, CDR2 YFSETQ. V lost 6 bases to trimming and J lost 1 base, with 13 bases between them. The CDR3 has 14 amino acids. The CDR3 region has the DNA TGCGCCAGCAAGGTGTCGTTTTCGAACACTGAAGCTTTCTTT. Encoded protein: CASKVSFSNTEAFF.

The chain employs TRBV19 and TRBJ1-5, with 8 bases fitting TRBD1. The CDR3 covers 14 residues. The germline CDR1 and CDR2 sequences are LNHDA and SQIVND (reference sequence). V shed 10 bases and J 7 bases; nucleotides not matched to a gene: 12. The CDR3 nucleotides are TGTGCCACCTCGAATTCAGGGGGCGGCCAGCCCCAGCATTTT. Translation: CATSNSGGGQPQHF.

A few counts support this clonotype. The chain has TRBV19 and TRBJ2-6, with D possibly being TRBD1 or TRBD2 (5 bases each). Germline-derived CDR1 and CDR2 are LNHDA and SQIVND (reference sequence). The V end was cut by 4 bases, the J end by 0 bases, with 7 bases between. There are 15 residues in the CDR3. The CDR3 nucleotides read TGTGCCAGTAGTACAGGGAGCTCTGGGGCCAACGTCCTGACTTTC. Encoded protein: CASSTGSSGANVLTF.

This clonotype was detected a few times. Its ends do not fully match the called genes, so a read error is possible. The rearrangement links TRBV7-7 to TRBJ2-5; tentatively, D is TRBD1 or TRBD2 (6 bases each). This CDR3 contains 18 residues. Germline V gene sequence: CDR1 SSHAT, CDR2 FNYEAQ (reference sequence). CDR3 region: CASSLRPQVGGRLETQYF. DNA for the CDR3: TGTGCTAGCAGCTTACGGCCCCAGGTTGGGGGGCGGTTGGAGACCCAGTACTTC. Looking up the rest from reference TRBV7-7 and TRBJ2-5 gives the full variable domain: GAGVSQSPRYKVTKRGQDVTLRCDPISSHATLYWYQQALGQGPEFLTYFNYEAQPDKSGLPSDRFSAERPEGSISTLTIQRTEQRDSAMYRCASSLRPQVGGRLETQYFGPGTRLLVL.

The rearrangement joins TRBV15 to TRBJ2-1; 13 positions agree with TRBD2. CDR3 length: 15 residues. V was clipped by 6 bases and J by 4 bases; unmatched bases: 3. CDR1 and CDR2 (germline): LNHNV, YYDKDF (reference sequence). CDR3 nucleotide sequence: TGTGCCACCAGACCGGGACTAGCGGGATACAATGAGCAGTTCTTC. Residues: CATRPGLAGYNEQFF.

This sequence joins TRBV6-5 and TRBJ1-3; 9 bases fit TRBD1. The CDR3 runs 15 residues. Germline loops: CDR1 MNHEY, CDR2 SVGAGI. V was pared by 6 bases and J by 4 bases, with 7 bases of the junction left unmatched. CDR3 amino acids: CASSGTGSAGNTIYF. The DNA of the CDR3 is TGTGCCAGCAGCGGGACAGGGTCCGCGGGAAACACCATATATTTT.

The rearrangement joins TRBV27 to TRBJ2-6; maybe TRBD1 (5 bases). The V end was cut by 6 bases, the J end by 1 base, with 10 bases between. Germline V lookup: CDR1 MNHEY, CDR2 SMNVEV (reference sequence). There are 15 residues in the CDR3. DNA for the CDR3: TGTGCCAGCAGGGCAGGGCTTTCTGGGGCCAACGTCCTGACTTTC. Its translation is CASRAGLSGANVLTF.

There are many counts of this clonotype. The chain carries TRBV9 and TRBJ2-3; a possible D gene is TRBD1 (5 bases). V was cut by 3 bases and J by 4 bases, with 15 bases left in between. The CDR3 runs 15 residues. Looked up from germline, CDR1 is SGDLS and CDR2 is YYNGEE. This chain's CDR3 is CASSGGAFTSDTQYF. The CDR3 nucleotides are TGTGCCAGCAGCGGTGGGGCTTTCACATCAGATACGCAGTATTTT.

This clonotype showed up many times. The chain uses TRBV5-1 and TRBJ2-7; D is possibly TRBD1 or TRBD2 (5 bases each). Per germline, CDR1 SGHRS and CDR2 YFSETQ. The CDR3 extends over 14 amino acids. Deletions cut 2 bases from V and 0 bases from J, with 9 bases between. CDR3 sequence reads: CASSFSGSSYEQYF. In nucleotides, the CDR3 is TGCGCCAGCAGCTTTTCAGGGAGCTCCTACGAGCAGTACTTC. Supplemented by reference TRBV5-1 and TRBJ2-7, the full variable domain reads KAGVTQTPRYLIKTRGQQVTLSCSPISGHRSVSWYQQTPGQGLQFLFEYFSETQRNKGNFPGRFSGRQFSNSRSEMNVSTLELGDSALYLCASSFSGSSYEQYFGPGTRLTVT.

The chain joins TRBV3-1 to TRBJ2-2, with 8 nucleotides matching TRBD2. The CDR3 totals 16 residues. Germline values: CDR1 LGHDT, CDR2 YNNKEL (reference sequence). With V trimmed by 3 bases and J by 1 base, 4 bases remained unmatched. The CDR3 sequence is CASSHLAGRNTGELFF. For the CDR3, the DNA is TGTGCCAGCAGCCACCTAGCGGGTCGGAACACCGGGGAGCTGTTTTTT.

The sample holds many counts of this clonotype. This rearrangement joins TRBV5-1 to TRBJ2-3, with D maybe TRBD1 (6 bases). V gave up 0 bases and J gave up 6 bases, with 14 bases separating them. The CDR3 is 15 residues long. In germline, CDR1 is SGHRS, CDR2 YFSETQ. For the CDR3, the DNA is TGCGCCAGCAGCTTGGGAGCAGGGGTCCGGGATACGCAGTATTTT. It is translated as CASSLGAGVRDTQYF.

In DNA, the CDR3 is TGTGCCAGCAGTATCGGGACAGGGGGCTCCAATGAGCAGTTCTTC. This gives the protein CASSIGTGGSNEQFF. V usage is TRBV2 and J usage is TRBJ2-1; TRBD1 matches 12 bases. Germline trimming cut 5 bases from V and 6 bases from J; bases unmatched to any gene: 5. The length of the CDR3 is 15 residues. Germline V gene data show CDR1 as SNHLY and CDR2 as FYNNEI.

This clonotype was observed at least ten times. The chain links TRBV20-1 to TRBJ2-3; 9 bases fit TRBD2. Germline CDR1 and CDR2: DFQATT and SNEGSKA (reference sequence). After removal of 5 bases from V and 4 bases from J, the junction contained 7 bases not matched to a gene. This CDR3 is built from 14 residues. The CDR3 DNA reads TGCAGTGCTGGGCCAGCGGGAGGTTCAGATACGCAGTATTTT. Its protein is CSAGPAGGSDTQYF.

The rearrangement links TRBV21-1 to TRBJ2-1; the D call in the table, TRBD2, was not verified against the DNA. TRBV21-1 is designated a pseudogene. CDR3 length: 17 amino acids. The CDR3 sequence: CASSKSPGTSGYNEQFF. DNA of the CDR3: TGTGCCAGCAGCAAAAGTCCCGGGACTAGCGGTTACAATGAGCAGTTCTTC.

The chain is built from TRBV15 and TRBJ1-4; tentative D call: TRBD1 (6 bases). Germline V gene lookup returns CDR1 LNHNV and CDR2 YYDKDF (reference sequence). V lost 3 bases and J 8 bases, leaving 10 bases between the germline ends. The CDR3 has 13 amino acids. CDR3 DNA sequence: TGTGCCACCAGCAGGGACAGTAGCGAAAAACTGTTTTTT. It codes for CATSRDSSEKLFF.

This clonotype was found a few times. The V call is TRBV10-2, the J call TRBJ1-1; no reliable D call. Trimming stripped 2 bases from V and 4 bases from J, with 11 bases between. Germline CDR1 reads WSHSY; CDR2 reads SAAADI. The CDR3 is 14 amino acids. The CDR3 DNA sequence: TGCGCCAGCAGTGAGGACCTGGGCATCACTGAAGCTTTCTTT. Translation: CASSEDLGITEAFF.

The chain combines TRBV6-1 with TRBJ2-7; D is unresolved. Germline CDR1 reads MNHNS; CDR2 reads SASEGT. Trimming left V 7 bases short and J 6 bases short, with 10 bases between. The CDR3 is 11 amino acids. The CDR3 DNA reads TGTGCCAGCACTAGTCTCGGCGAGCAGTACTTC. This gives the protein CASTSLGEQYF.

The chain uses TRBV5-4 and TRBJ1-4; perhaps TRBD1 as D (6 bases). The germline V gene has CDR1 SGHNT and CDR2 YYREEE (reference sequence). V lost 2 bases and J 7 bases, leaving 15 bases between the germline ends. The CDR3 totals 15 residues. For the CDR3, the DNA is TGTGCCAGCAGCTTAGCCGGGGGGCCGGGTGAAAAACTGTTTTTT. Translation: CASSLAGGPGEKLFF.

The chain employs TRBV12-3 or TRBV12-4 and TRBJ2-1; 7 bases map to TRBD2. This CDR3 has 15 amino acids. J gave up 5 bases and V 6 bases, and 10 bases lay outside the gene matches. CDR3 amino acids: CASRTGTNPHNEQFF. The CDR3 DNA reads as TGTGCCAGCAGAACCGGGACTAACCCGCACAATGAGCAGTTCTTC.

This clonotype was seen repeatedly, ten times or more. This rearrangement joins TRBV12-5 to TRBJ2-5, with D perhaps being TRBD1 or TRBD2 (5 bases each). V was shortened by 5 bases and J by 5 bases, with 12 bases between the two germline ends. CDR3 length equals 13 residues. CDR1 is LGHNT and CDR2 is FRNRAP in the germline V gene. In nucleotides, the CDR3 is TGTGCTAGTGGTCAAGGGACGGGGGAGACCCAGTACTTC. It encodes CASGQGTGETQYF.